The clone carrying this TCR beta chain was recorded once. What it recognizes is unknown. Repertoires were generated with immunoSEQ multiplex PCR, while TCRdb's copy carries only in-frame clones and drops some. The profile covers 70,000 to 85,000 clones, with roughly 80% appearing a single time and under 6% taken by the ten largest. The CDR3 has 14 amino acids. V lost 7 bases to trimming and J lost 0 bases, with 13 bases between them. From germline, CDR1 is SQVTM and CDR2 ANQGSEA. This entry comes from a study of OX40 agonist ivuxolimab in advanced cancers. Looking at the study overall: One hepatocellular carcinoma and a couple of cutaneous melanoma patients partially responded. General study findings and limits: Undetermined was the antigen specificity of the expanded peripheral T cells. On average, CD8+ T cells showed a greater number of expanded clones than CD4+.

Excluded were patients having autoimmune disease history or systemic immunosuppression. The sample was CD4+ or CD8+ T cells sorted from blood, taken in a trial of the OX40 agonist ivuxolimab. The sequence came from an adult with an advanced solid tumor such as melanoma, head and neck, liver or kidney cancer. This chain uses TRBV29-1 with TRBJ2-1; D is ambiguous. The CDR3 protein is CSALIGSSYNEQFF. The DNA of the CDR3 is TGCAGCGCCCTGATAGGCAGCTCCTACAATGAGCAGTTCTTC.